This T cell receptor beta chain was sequenced for a study of T cells in placental villitis. CDR3 length: 14 amino acids. CDR1 and CDR2 (germline): SGHDN, FVKESK. The V end was cut by 1 base, the J end by 7 bases, with 13 bases between. The libraries were made with immunoSEQ v4. Measured with immunoSEQ multiplex PCR; TCRdb has only the in-frame clones, and not every one. The table lists about 6,000 clones, 78% of them singletons. Five or six unmatched placentae had confirmed cytomegalovirus or Toxoplasma gondii villitis. Younger maternal age, smaller fetuses, and preterm delivery or intrauterine demise in two cases marked infectious villitis. Study-level results: CMV cases had CMV-specific clone frequency around 0.011 versus 0.00091 in villitis of unknown etiology. Some captured T cells may have been decidual rather than villous, especially in controls.

In the case of this clone: Its antigen is unknown.

The sample was placental tissue containing maternal and fetal cells. The chain combines TRBV14 with TRBJ1-2; D is perhaps TRBD1 (5 bases). The origin of this receptor is a human patient with infectious villitis; the placental T cells may come from both mother and fetus. The CDR3 DNA is TGTGCCAGCAGCCAAGGTGAAGGGACGGGTGGCTACACCTTC. It encodes CASSQGEGTGGYTF.